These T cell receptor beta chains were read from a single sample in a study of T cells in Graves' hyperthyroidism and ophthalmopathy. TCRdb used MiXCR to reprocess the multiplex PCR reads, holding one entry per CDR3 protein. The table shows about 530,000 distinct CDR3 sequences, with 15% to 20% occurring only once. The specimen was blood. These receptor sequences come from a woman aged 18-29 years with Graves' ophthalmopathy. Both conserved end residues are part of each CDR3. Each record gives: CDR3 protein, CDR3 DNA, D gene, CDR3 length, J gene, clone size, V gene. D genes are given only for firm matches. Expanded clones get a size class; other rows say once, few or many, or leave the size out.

CDR3aa: CASSLYGYGTGHTGNTIYF; CDR3nt: TGTGCCAGCAGTTTATACGGATATGGGACAGGGCACACTGGAAACACCATATATTTT; d_gene: TRBD1; len: 19; j_gene: TRBJ1-3; abundance: NA; v_gene: TRBV28
CDR3aa: CASSQFGGVNTEAFF; CDR3nt: TGCGCCAGCAGCCAATTTGGAGGCGTGAACACTGAAGCTTTCTTT; d_gene: NA; len: 15; j_gene: TRBJ1-1; abundance: NA; v_gene: TRBV4-1
CDR3aa: CSVDSSGGPGEQFF; CDR3nt: TGCAGCGTTGACTCCAGCGGGGGGCCCGGGGAGCAGTTCTTC; d_gene: TRBD2; len: 14; j_gene: TRBJ2-1; abundance: NA; v_gene: TRBV29-1
CDR3aa: CSARSGGYTF; CDR3nt: TGCAGTGCTAGATCAGGGGGCTACACCTTC; d_gene: NA; len: 10; j_gene: TRBJ1-2; abundance: many; v_gene: TRBV20-1
CDR3aa: CASSPAGDGYTF; CDR3nt: TGTGCCAGCTCACCAGCAGGGGACGGCTACACCTTC; d_gene: NA; len: 12; j_gene: TRBJ1-2; abundance: many; v_gene: TRBV18
CDR3aa: CASKTEQTNTEAFF; CDR3nt: TGTGCCAGCAAGACGGAACAGACGAACACTGAAGCTTTCTTT; d_gene: NA; len: 14; j_gene: TRBJ1-1; abundance: many; v_gene: TRBV2
CDR3aa: CASSHSFSGGKTGNTIYF; CDR3nt: TGTGCCAGCAGCCATTCTTTTTCCGGGGGTAAAACTGGAAACACCATATATTTT; d_gene: NA; len: 18; j_gene: TRBJ1-3; abundance: NA; v_gene: TRBV3-1
CDR3aa: CASSLGFANTEAFF; CDR3nt: TGTGCCAGCAGTTTAGGGTTTGCGAACACTGAAGCTTTCTTT; d_gene: NA; len: 14; j_gene: TRBJ1-1; abundance: few; v_gene: TRBV27
CDR3aa: CSARRPSVHTDTQYF; CDR3nt: TGCAGTGCTAGAAGGCCTAGCGTCCACACAGATACGCAGTATTTT; d_gene: NA; len: 15; j_gene: TRBJ2-3; abundance: NA; v_gene: TRBV20-1
CDR3aa: CASRAKGTGNTEAFF; CDR3nt: TGTGCCAGCAGGGCGAAGGGGACAGGGAACACTGAAGCTTTCTTT; d_gene: TRBD1; len: 15; j_gene: TRBJ1-1; abundance: once; v_gene: TRBV2
CDR3aa: CASSLVNTRSGNTIYF; CDR3nt: TGTGCCAGCAGCTTAGTCAACACCCGATCTGGAAACACCATATATTTT; d_gene: NA; len: 16; j_gene: TRBJ1-3; abundance: NA; v_gene: TRBV7-6
CDR3aa: CASRPADWDSNQPQHF; CDR3nt: TGTGCCAGCAGGCCCGCTGACTGGGATAGCAATCAGCCCCAGCATTTT; d_gene: NA; len: 16; j_gene: TRBJ1-5; abundance: NA; v_gene: TRBV13
CDR3aa: CASSPTGGDEQYF; CDR3nt: TGTGCCAGCAGTCCGACGGGGGGGGACGAGCAGTACTTC; d_gene: TRBD2; len: 13; j_gene: TRBJ2-7; abundance: many; v_gene: TRBV12-3/TRBV12-4
CDR3aa: CSAYSGRAREQYF; CDR3nt: TGCAGTGCTTACAGCGGGAGAGCGCGGGAGCAGTACTTC; d_gene: TRBD2; len: 13; j_gene: TRBJ2-7; abundance: NA; v_gene: TRBV20-1
CDR3aa: CASSLGTGGNEKLFF; CDR3nt: TGTGCCAGCAGCTTAGGAACAGGGGGGAATGAAAAACTGTTTTTT; d_gene: TRBD1; len: 15; j_gene: TRBJ1-4; abundance: NA; v_gene: TRBV7-8
CDR3aa: CSARDQGYTF; CDR3nt: TGCAGTGCTAGGGACCAAGGCTACACCTTC; d_gene: NA; len: 10; j_gene: TRBJ1-2; abundance: NA; v_gene: TRBV20-1
CDR3aa: CASTLAGGPAYNEQFF; CDR3nt: TGTGCCAGCACACTCGCGGGGGGGCCAGCCTACAATGAGCAGTTCTTC; d_gene: TRBD2; len: 16; j_gene: TRBJ2-1; abundance: many; v_gene: TRBV6-1
CDR3aa: CASSLLPGDNEQFF; CDR3nt: TGTGCCAGCAGCTTACTCCCGGGAGACAATGAGCAGTTCTTC; d_gene: NA; len: 14; j_gene: TRBJ2-1; abundance: many; v_gene: TRBV7-3
CDR3aa: CASSLEWTENTGELFF; CDR3nt: TGCGCCAGCAGCTTGGAGTGGACAGAGAACACCGGGGAGCTGTTTTTT; d_gene: NA; len: 16; j_gene: TRBJ2-2; abundance: many; v_gene: TRBV5-1
CDR3aa: CAWSELTGTGYTF; CDR3nt: TGTGCCTGGAGTGAGTTAACGGGGACTGGCTACACCTTC; d_gene: NA; len: 13; j_gene: TRBJ1-2; abundance: many; v_gene: TRBV30
CDR3aa: CASSQGGLAAQETQYF; CDR3nt: TGTGCCAGCAGCCAAGGGGGACTAGCAGCCCAAGAGACCCAGTACTTC; d_gene: TRBD2; len: 16; j_gene: TRBJ2-5; abundance: NA; v_gene: TRBV3-1
CDR3aa: CASSEGVGGGYTF; CDR3nt: TGTGCCAGCAGTGAAGGGGTCGGGGGTGGCTACACCTTC; d_gene: NA; len: 13; j_gene: TRBJ1-2; abundance: many; v_gene: TRBV6-1
CDR3aa: CASTTGARAVEKLFF; CDR3nt: TGTGCCAGCACGACAGGGGCAAGAGCAGTGGAAAAACTGTTTTTT; d_gene: TRBD1; len: 15; j_gene: TRBJ1-4; abundance: NA; v_gene: TRBV28
CDR3aa: CSAGPPASGEPYEQYF; CDR3nt: TGCAGTGCTGGTCCCCCGGCTAGCGGGGAGCCCTACGAGCAGTACTTC; d_gene: TRBD2; len: 16; j_gene: TRBJ2-7; abundance: NA; v_gene: TRBV20-1
CDR3aa: CASSFRTVRVGTGELFF; CDR3nt: TGCGCCAGCAGCTTCCGGACTGTACGTGTGGGCACCGGGGAGCTGTTTTTT; d_gene: NA; len: 17; j_gene: TRBJ2-2; abundance: NA; v_gene: TRBV5-1
CDR3aa: CASSYGAEGGQPQHF; CDR3nt: TGTGCCAGCAGTTACGGGGCCGAAGGTGGGCAGCCCCAGCATTTT; d_gene: NA; len: 15; j_gene: TRBJ1-5; abundance: few; v_gene: TRBV6-5
CDR3aa: CASSRWTSGGADTGELFF; CDR3nt: TGTGCCAGCAGTCGCTGGACTAGCGGGGGGGCGGACACCGGGGAGCTGTTTTTT; d_gene: TRBD2; len: 18; j_gene: TRBJ2-2; abundance: NA; v_gene: TRBV28
CDR3aa: CASSEGGGPSYEQYF; CDR3nt: TGTGCCAGCAGTGAGGGAGGGGGGCCCTCCTACGAGCAGTACTTC; d_gene: NA; len: 15; j_gene: TRBJ2-7; abundance: many; v_gene: TRBV2
CDR3aa: CASSEWAGELFF; CDR3nt: TGTGCCAGCAGTGAATGGGCCGGGGAGCTGTTTTTT; d_gene: NA; len: 12; j_gene: TRBJ2-2; abundance: NA; v_gene: TRBV25-1
CDR3aa: CASSDYRGGTGELFF; CDR3nt: TGTGCCAGCAGCGATTACAGGGGCGGCACCGGGGAGCTGTTTTTT; d_gene: TRBD1; len: 15; j_gene: TRBJ2-2; abundance: NA; v_gene: TRBV9
CDR3aa: CASSRDSLDEQFF; CDR3nt: TGTGCCAGCAGCCGGGACAGCTTGGATGAGCAGTTCTTC; d_gene: TRBD1; len: 13; j_gene: TRBJ2-1; abundance: many; v_gene: TRBV6-1
CDR3aa: CASSAQGRGHSPLHF; CDR3nt: TGTGCCAGCAGCGCCCAGGGCAGGGGGCATTCACCCCTCCACTTT; d_gene: TRBD1; len: 15; j_gene: TRBJ1-6; abundance: few; v_gene: TRBV7-9
CDR3aa: CASRPTKTVHPVDEQFF; CDR3nt: TGTGCCAGCAGACCAACCAAGACAGTTCACCCTGTCGATGAGCAGTTCTTC; d_gene: NA; len: 17; j_gene: TRBJ2-1; abundance: many; v_gene: TRBV28
CDR3aa: CASSLPGERFAADTQYF; CDR3nt: TGTGCCAGCAGCTTACCGGGAGAGCGCTTCGCCGCAGATACGCAGTATTTT; d_gene: NA; len: 17; j_gene: TRBJ2-3; abundance: many; v_gene: TRBV7-9
CDR3aa: CASERQGGTGNTIYF; CDR3nt: TGTGCCAGCGAAAGGCAGGGCGGTACTGGAAACACCATATATTTT; d_gene: NA; len: 15; j_gene: TRBJ1-3; abundance: many; v_gene: TRBV2
CDR3aa: CASSRDLRAAPYEQYF; CDR3nt: TGTGCCAGCAGCCGAGATTTGCGGGCCGCCCCCTACGAGCAGTACTTC; d_gene: NA; len: 16; j_gene: TRBJ2-7; abundance: once; v_gene: TRBV3-1
CDR3aa: CASSLSWKGGGDTQYF; CDR3nt: TGTGCCAGCAGCTTATCCTGGAAAGGCGGCGGAGATACGCAGTATTTT; d_gene: NA; len: 16; j_gene: TRBJ2-3; abundance: many; v_gene: TRBV11-2
CDR3aa: CASSYFQGNEQFF; CDR3nt: TGTGCCAGCAGTTACTTCCAGGGCAATGAGCAGTTCTTC; d_gene: NA; len: 13; j_gene: TRBJ2-1; abundance: many; v_gene: TRBV6-6
CDR3aa: CAISESGHPLYEQYF; CDR3nt: TGTGCCATCAGTGAGTCCGGACACCCCCTCTACGAGCAGTACTTC; d_gene: NA; len: 15; j_gene: TRBJ2-7; abundance: many; v_gene: TRBV10-3
CDR3aa: CASSRSRAGEQYF; CDR3nt: TGTGCCAGCAGCCGAAGTCGGGCCGGCGAGCAGTACTTC; d_gene: NA; len: 13; j_gene: TRBJ2-7; abundance: many; v_gene: TRBV3-1
CDR3aa: CASSFYPIGTGLTWQPQHF; CDR3nt: TGTGCCAGCAGCTTTTACCCAATCGGGACAGGGCTAACATGGCAGCCCCAGCATTTT; d_gene: TRBD1; len: 19; j_gene: TRBJ1-5; abundance: NA; v_gene: TRBV7-8
CDR3aa: CSAEGRLQAGGLQETQYF; CDR3nt: TGCAGCGCCGAAGGACGGCTGCAAGCGGGGGGCCTCCAAGAGACCCAGTACTTC; d_gene: TRBD2; len: 18; j_gene: TRBJ2-5; abundance: NA; v_gene: TRBV29-1
CDR3aa: CASSGLAGPNNEQFF; CDR3nt: TGTGCCAGCAGCGGACTAGCGGGGCCCAACAATGAGCAGTTCTTC; d_gene: TRBD2; len: 15; j_gene: TRBJ2-1; abundance: NA; v_gene: TRBV7-2
CDR3aa: CSARGLAGVDYEQYF; CDR3nt: TGCAGTGCTAGAGGACTAGCGGGAGTCGACTACGAGCAGTACTTC; d_gene: TRBD2; len: 15; j_gene: TRBJ2-7; abundance: many; v_gene: TRBV20-1
CDR3aa: CASRGLNRGRDYGYTF; CDR3nt: TGTGCCAGCAGAGGGCTAAACAGGGGGCGAGACTATGGCTACACCTTC; d_gene: TRBD1; len: 16; j_gene: TRBJ1-2; abundance: many; v_gene: TRBV6-1
CDR3aa: CASSIGTGSNSPLHF; CDR3nt: TGTGCCAGCAGTATCGGGACAGGGAGTAATTCACCCCTCCACTTT; d_gene: TRBD1; len: 15; j_gene: TRBJ1-6; abundance: NA; v_gene: TRBV28
CDR3aa: CASSFGIGPDYGYTF; CDR3nt: TGTGCCAGCAGTTTTGGAATCGGGCCGGACTATGGCTACACCTTC; d_gene: NA; len: 15; j_gene: TRBJ1-2; abundance: many; v_gene: TRBV27
CDR3aa: CASGKRWGRMDEQFF; CDR3nt: TGTGCCAGCGGCAAGAGGTGGGGGCGGATGGATGAGCAGTTCTTC; d_gene: NA; len: 15; j_gene: TRBJ2-1; abundance: many; v_gene: TRBV7-2
CDR3aa: CASSLGARVEETQYF; CDR3nt: TGTGCCAGCAGCTTGGGAGCGCGGGTCGAAGAGACCCAGTACTTC; d_gene: NA; len: 15; j_gene: TRBJ2-5; abundance: many; v_gene: TRBV13
CDR3aa: CASSSGPTNTEAFF; CDR3nt: TGTGCCAGCAGTTCTGGACCGACGAACACTGAAGCTTTCTTT; d_gene: NA; len: 14; j_gene: TRBJ1-1; abundance: many; v_gene: TRBV12-3/TRBV12-4
CDR3aa: CASSLISGINYGYTF; CDR3nt: TGTGCCAGCAGTTTGATCTCGGGGATCAACTATGGCTACACCTTC; d_gene: NA; len: 15; j_gene: TRBJ1-2; abundance: many; v_gene: TRBV2
CDR3aa: CSVGPENTEAFF; CDR3nt: TGCAGCGTTGGACCAGAGAACACTGAAGCTTTCTTT; d_gene: NA; len: 12; j_gene: TRBJ1-1; abundance: NA; v_gene: TRBV29-1